Each of the 14 T cell receptor beta chains below was sequenced from the same sample in a study of T cell repertoires in cytomegalovirus infection. MiXCR, applied by TCRdb to the reads, yields one record per CDR3 protein. The sample has about 900,000 distinct CDR3 sequences; 30% to 40% are singletons. Their antigens remain unidentified. The source was cultured CD8+ T cells from PBMCs, collected from culture after CMV antigen stimulation. These receptors originate from a human donor in good health (CMV status not recorded). Some clones in this sample may be carry-over from other donors' samples.

This clonotype has ten or more counts. V usage is TRBV6-2 or TRBV6-3 and J usage is TRBJ2-3, with 7 bases identical to TRBD2. V lost 2 bases, J lost 2 bases, and 16 bases stayed unmatched. Germline CDR1 is MNHEY and CDR2 is SVGEGT. The CDR3 covers 19 residues. CDR3 in DNA: TGTGCCAGCAGTTACATGGACACCGGGACTAAGATGTTCACAGATACGCAGTATTTT. This codes for CASSYMDTGTKMFTDTQYF.

The V gene is TRBV6-1, the J gene TRBJ2-3, with 10 bases lining up with TRBD2. CDR3 size: 14 residues. Germline V CDR1 and CDR2: MNHNS, SASEGT. V was pared by 4 bases and J by 5 bases, with 3 bases of the junction left unmatched. The CDR3 coding sequence is TGTGCCAGCAGTGCTAGCGGGGGCCGAGATACGCAGTATTTT. This codes for CASSASGGRDTQYF.

The chain joins TRBV27 to TRBJ2-3; D remains ambiguous. This CDR3 spans 11 amino acids. Trimming took 6 bases from V and 5 from J, leaving 6 bases between them. CDR1 is MNHEY and CDR2 is SMNVEV in the germline V gene (reference sequence). The CDR3 DNA reads TGTGCCAGCAGGCGGAGAGATACGCAGTATTTT. As protein: CASRRRDTQYF.

This clonotype occurred a few times. This chain uses TRBV4-1 with TRBJ1-6; D is possibly TRBD1 (5 bases). Per the germline V gene, CDR1 is MGHRA and CDR2 is YSYEKL. This CDR3 spans 14 amino acids. Trimming took off 2 bases at V and 10 bases at J, with 12 bases between the two ends. The CDR3 loop reads CASSQSRGGSPLHF. The CDR3 bases are TGCGCCAGCAGCCAATCGCGGGGGGGATCACCCCTCCACTTT.

This clonotype was seen at least ten times. The V and J genes are TRBV7-6 and TRBJ2-3, with TRBD1 matching over 8 bases. V lost 3 bases, J lost 0 bases, and 5 bases stayed unmatched. The length of the CDR3 is 16 residues. Germline loops: CDR1 SGHVS, CDR2 FNYEAQ. Here the CDR3 reads CASSFLGQGSTDTQYF. The CDR3, as DNA: TGTGCCAGCAGCTTCCTCGGACAGGGTAGCACAGATACGCAGTATTTT.

This CDR3 is CAIRVGQNPLTSTDTQYF. The CDR3 DNA follows: TGTGCCATCAGGGTGGGACAGAACCCTCTTACTAGCACAGATACGCAGTATTTT. V and J are TRBV10-3 and TRBJ2-3; TRBD1 agrees at 7 bases. This CDR3 has 18 residues. The junction had 15 bases not matched to a gene; V was cut back by 6 bases and J by 0 bases. Germline V CDR1 and CDR2: ENHRY, SYGVKD.

This clonotype was detected only a few times. The chain couples TRBV27 to TRBJ1-3, with D possibly being TRBD1 (6 bases). Germline loops: CDR1 MNHEY, CDR2 SMNVEV (reference sequence). The CDR3 contains 15 residues. The V and J ends lost 2 bases and 1 base respectively, with 9 bases between them. Here the CDR3 reads CASSLRGGSGNTIYF. The CDR3, as DNA: TGTGCCAGCAGTTTAAGAGGGGGATCTGGAAACACCATATATTTT.

This clonotype was detected many times. V gene TRBV12-3 or TRBV12-4 combines with J gene TRBJ2-1; D is unclear. V was pared by 2 bases and J by 5 bases, with 13 bases between. CDR3 size: 15 residues. In DNA, the CDR3 is TGTGCCAGCAGTTTAACCCCGCGGCACGACAATGAGCAGTTCTTC. Translated, it gives CASSLTPRHDNEQFF.

This chain links TRBV15 with TRBJ1-5; tentative D call: TRBD1 (5 bases). From germline, CDR1 is LNHNV and CDR2 YYDKDF (reference sequence). The CDR3 sequence is 17 residues long. The ends were cut back, 0 bases at V and 2 bases at J, with 14 bases in the middle. The CDR3 DNA reads TGTGCCACCAGCAGAGATTCGGGAGGGGCCCGCAATCAGCCCCAGCATTTT. This translates into CATSRDSGGARNQPQHF.

The chain joins TRBV7-9 to TRBJ2-7, with 8 bases aligning to TRBD1. Germline lookup yields CDR1 SEHNR and CDR2 FQNEAQ (reference sequence). The length of the CDR3 is 13 residues. J lost 0 bases, V lost 8 bases, and 3 bases had no gene match. CDR3 DNA sequence: TGTGCCAGCTTCGGACAGGGCTCCTACGAGCAGTACTTC. Its protein is CASFGQGSYEQYF.

This clonotype was found a few times. The J gene is TRBJ2-5, the V gene TRBV6-2 or TRBV6-3, with D perhaps assigned TRBD1 or TRBD2 (5 bases each). Trimming took 7 bases from V and 2 from J, leaving 11 bases between them. Germline-derived CDR1 and CDR2 are MNHEY and SVGEGT. The CDR3 covers 13 residues. The CDR3 loop is CASIEGRQETQYF. The CDR3 DNA sequence: TGTGCCAGCATCGAGGGACGGCAAGAGACCCAGTACTTC.

The chain has TRBV29-1 and TRBJ1-4; D not resolved. Trimming stripped 2 bases from V and 5 bases from J, with 15 bases between. The CDR3 extends over 15 amino acids. The germline V gene encodes CDR1 SQVTM and CDR2 ANQGSEA. CDR3 amino acids: CSVEPPGRENEKLFF. The CDR3 bases are TGCAGCGTTGAACCACCTGGTAGGGAAAATGAAAAACTGTTTTTT.

This clonotype was observed a few times. For the CDR3, the DNA is TGTGCCAGCAGCCGGGGGGACGGGGGCTCCTACGAGCAGTACTTC. It translates to CASSRGDGGSYEQYF. The rearrangement links TRBV7-9 to TRBJ2-7, with TRBD2 matching over 7 bases. V was pared by 5 bases and J by 0 bases, with 7 bases of the junction left unmatched. The germline CDR1 and CDR2 sequences are SEHNR and FQNEAQ (reference sequence). The CDR3 covers 15 residues.

The CDR3 spells CASSATGTGMSPLHF. The DNA of the CDR3 is TGTGCCAGCAGCGCAACCGGGACAGGGATGTCACCCCTCCACTTT. This chain uses TRBV7-9 with TRBJ1-6; TRBD1 agrees at 9 bases. The length of the CDR3 is 15 residues. Germline V lookup: CDR1 SEHNR, CDR2 FQNEAQ (reference sequence). J was trimmed by 10 bases and V by 5 bases; bases with no gene match: 9. The variable domain in full, completed from reference TRBV7-9 and TRBJ1-6, reads DTGVSQNPRHKITKRGQNVTFRCDPISEHNRLYWYRQTLGQGPEFLTYFQNEAQLEKSRLLSDRFSAERPKGSFSTLEIQRTEQGDSAMYLCASSATGTGMSPLHFGNGTRLTVT.